The 23 T cell receptor beta chains presented below share a single source sample, sequenced in a study of vaccination effects on CD4 cells after COVID-19. Cells that had been cultured for 10 days were the source of isolated CD4+ T cells. TCRdb's table, derived via immunoSEQ multiplex PCR, lists solely in-frame clones and lacks some. The data hold 45,000 to 60,000 clones, with 76% observed a single time. Their target antigens are unknown. The input for sequencing was CD4+ T cells from PBMCs cultured without peptide, taken before COVID-19 vaccination. The receptors here all came from a human donor who had a prior SARS-CoV-2 infection.

The chain couples TRBV4-1 to TRBJ2-5; 16 nucleotides agree with TRBD2. The J segment lost 5 bases and the V segment lost 4 bases, leaving 4 bases of the junction unmatched. This CDR3 contains 16 residues. The germline gives CDR1 MGHRA, CDR2 YSYEKL. For the CDR3, the DNA is TGCGCCAGCAGCCGGTTGGGACTAGCGGGGGGGGAGACCCAGTACTTC. Its protein product is CASSRLGLAGGETQYF.

The chain joins TRBV6-5 to TRBJ2-2; a possible D gene is TRBD1 (6 bases). CDR3 length: 14 residues. The germline gives CDR1 MNHEY, CDR2 SVGAGI. V lost 6 bases and J lost 5, with 13 bases in between. CDR3 loop: CASSPLRGTGELFF. The CDR3 region has the DNA TGTGCCAGCAGCCCACTCAGGGGAACCGGGGAGCTGTTTTTT.

The chain combines TRBV30 with TRBJ1-1, with TRBD1 matching 7 bases. V was pared by 3 bases and J by 6 bases, with 7 bases of the junction left unmatched. The CDR3 sequence is 13 residues long. From germline, CDR1 is GTSNPN and CDR2 SVGIG (reference sequence). The CDR3 loop is CAWRTGRKSEAFF. CDR3 bases: TGTGCCTGGAGGACAGGGCGTAAGTCTGAAGCTTTCTTT.

The chain carries TRBV19 and TRBJ1-3; D might be TRBD1 (6 bases). With 6 bases removed from V and 7 bases from J, the gap between germline ends came to 19 bases. The CDR3 has 15 amino acids. CDR1 is LNHDA, CDR2 SQIVND, per germline (reference sequence). The chain's CDR3 is CASRWGRLTGNTIYF. In nucleotides, the CDR3 is TGTGCCAGTAGGTGGGGGCGCCTGACGGGGAACACCATATATTTT.

The chain links TRBV10-3 to TRBJ2-2, with D uncertain. V dropped 2 bases and J dropped 2 bases, with 6 bases sitting between them. Germline CDR1 reads ENHRY; CDR2 reads SYGVKD. The CDR3 loop spans 14 amino acids. Written as DNA, the CDR3 is TGTGCCATCAGTGAGACTTACAACACCGGGGAGCTGTTTTTT. Encoded protein: CAISETYNTGELFF.

This rearrangement joins TRBV6-5 to TRBJ2-6; D unresolved. The germline CDR1 and CDR2 sequences are MNHEY and SVGAGI. The CDR3 totals 15 residues. Deletions cut 8 bases from V and 0 bases from J, with 11 bases between. CDR3 sequence reads: CASCHTTSGANVLTF. CDR3 DNA: TGTGCCAGCTGCCACACCACCTCTGGGGCCAACGTCCTGACTTTC.

The chain is built from TRBV7-9 and TRBJ1-5; 8 positions agree with TRBD1. Germline loops: CDR1 SEHNR, CDR2 FQNEAQ (reference sequence). Losses at the gene ends were 5 bases for V and 2 bases for J; bases not matched to a gene: 5. The CDR3 runs to 15 residues. CDR3 amino acids: CASSPGTGGNQPQHF. The DNA for the CDR3 is TGTGCCAGCAGCCCAGGGACAGGAGGCAATCAGCCCCAGCATTTT.

Only a few counts were recorded for this clone. This chain connects TRBV5-1 to TRBJ2-5; TRBD1 aligns across 7 bases. V lost 3 bases to trimming and J lost 2 bases; unmatched junction nucleotides: 4. The CDR3 extends over 14 amino acids. Per germline, CDR1 SGHRS and CDR2 YFSETQ. The CDR3 DNA reads as TGCGCCAGCAGCTACCACAGGGGTCAAGAGACCCAGTACTTC. Protein: CASSYHRGQETQYF.

This clone came up a few times. This chain uses TRBV7-8 with TRBJ2-1; 11 positions match TRBD2. CDR3 length equals 16 residues. After removal of 4 bases from V and 9 bases from J, the junction contained 11 bases not matched to a gene. Germline V gives CDR1 SGHVS, CDR2 FQNEAQ. The CDR3 nucleotides are TGTGCCAGCAGCTCTAAACTAGCGGGGGCCACAGGTGAGCAGTTCTTC. Translation gives CASSSKLAGATGEQFF.

This clone was counted a single time. V is TRBV7-9 and J is TRBJ2-3; unclear D gene. Trimming took 5 bases from V and 4 from J, leaving 16 bases between them. CDR3 length: 15 residues. From germline, CDR1 is SEHNR and CDR2 FQNEAQ (reference sequence). The CDR3, as DNA: TGTGCCAGCAGCATCTCTAGTGGGTGGGCAGATACGCAGTATTTT. Protein product: CASSISSGWADTQYF.

J is TRBJ1-2 and V is TRBV7-2; maybe TRBD1 (5 bases). V lost 5 bases to trimming and J lost 0 bases, with 13 bases between them. This CDR3 is built from 15 residues. Germline V lookup: CDR1 SGHTA, CDR2 FQGNSA. CDR3 in amino acids: CASSQQATPNYGYTF. The CDR3, as DNA: TGTGCCAGCAGCCAACAGGCGACACCTAACTATGGCTACACCTTC.

A few counts support this clone. The CDR3 DNA follows: TGCGCCAGCAGCTTAACAGGGGGCTGGGGAAACACCATATATTTT. Its protein product is CASSLTGGWGNTIYF. The chain recombines TRBV5-1 with TRBJ1-3, with 9 bases that match TRBD1. CDR3 size: 15 residues. J was trimmed by 4 bases and V by 2 bases; bases with no gene match: 4. The V gene's germline CDR1 is SGHRS and CDR2 YFSETQ.

The sample holds a few counts of this clone. The chain couples TRBV2 to TRBJ2-7; TRBD2 matches 9 bases. The CDR3 has 16 amino acids. With 2 bases clipped from V and 9 bases from J, the junction kept 14 bases outside the gene matches. The germline V gene has CDR1 SNHLY and CDR2 FYNNEI. The CDR3 nucleotides read TGTGCCAGCAGTGAATCGCGGGGGGGCCTTTTTGGATGGCAGTACTTC. It specifies CASSESRGGLFGWQYF.

The chain uses TRBV18 and TRBJ2-1, with 12 bases aligning to TRBD2. The germline gives CDR1 KGHSH, CDR2 LQKENI. The CDR3 spans 17 residues. The V segment lost 5 bases and the J segment 5 bases; nucleotides outside the gene matches: 10. The chain's CDR3 is CASSFTAGTSGHNEQFF. The CDR3 bases are TGTGCCAGCTCATTCACCGCCGGGACTAGCGGGCACAATGAGCAGTTCTTC.

The sample holds a few counts of this clone. The chain has TRBV18 and TRBJ1-4, with D unresolved. CDR3 size: 13 residues. CDR1 is KGHSH and CDR2 is LQKENI in the germline V gene. The V gene lost 4 bases and the J gene lost 5 bases, with 8 bases spanning the gap. For the CDR3, the DNA is TGTGCCAGCTCACTTCTCTCGAATGAAAAACTGTTTTTT. It is translated as CASSLLSNEKLFF.

J is TRBJ2-3 and V is TRBV4-3, with 7 bases identical to TRBD1. Per germline, CDR1 LGHNA and CDR2 YSLEER. The CDR3 extends over 14 amino acids. V lost 5 bases, J lost 3 bases, and 5 bases stayed unmatched. The CDR3 nucleotides read TGCGCCAGCAGCGCACAGGGGAAAACAGATACGCAGTATTTT. Residues: CASSAQGKTDTQYF.

This chain links TRBV7-3 with TRBJ2-2; D is unclear. The germline V and J ends were trimmed by 4 bases and 8 bases, with 11 bases remaining between them. Looked up from germline, CDR1 is SGHTA and CDR2 is FQGTGA. The CDR3 has 13 amino acids. CDR3 nucleotides: TGTGCCAGCAGCTCGATAATGGAAGGGGAGCTGTTTTTT. This translates into CASSSIMEGELFF.

The V and J genes are TRBV2 and TRBJ2-6; 7 positions match TRBD1. V was pared by 3 bases and J by 1 base, with 3 bases of the junction left unmatched. From germline, CDR1 is SNHLY and CDR2 FYNNEI. The CDR3 loop spans 16 amino acids. The CDR3 coding sequence is TGTGCCAGCAGTGACCAGACAGGGTCTGGGGCCAACGTCCTGACTTTC. Translation gives CASSDQTGSGANVLTF.

The gene calls are TRBV18 and TRBJ1-2; D might be TRBD1 (5 bases). Germline CDR1 and CDR2: KGHSH and LQKENI. This CDR3 has 18 amino acids. Trimming pared 1 base from V and 2 bases from J, leaving 20 bases between. The CDR3 nucleotides are TGTGCCAGCTCACCACTCGTTCCGCGGGACGGAGTAAACTATGGCTACACCTTC. As protein: CASSPLVPRDGVNYGYTF.

The V gene is TRBV6-1, the J gene TRBJ2-5; D not resolved. Germline V gene data show CDR1 as MNHNS and CDR2 as SASEGT. V dropped 0 bases and J dropped 7 bases, with 6 bases sitting between them. There are 12 residues in the CDR3. The CDR3 nucleotides are TGTGCCAGCAGTGAAGCCTTTAGGACCCAGTACTTC. It yields the protein CASSEAFRTQYF.

The rearrangement joins TRBV7-3 to TRBJ2-3; D assignment may be TRBD1 or TRBD2 (5 bases each). This CDR3 region has 14 residues. Germline V gene sequence: CDR1 SGHTA, CDR2 FQGTGA. Trimming left V 5 bases short and J 2 bases short, with 11 bases between. The CDR3 DNA sequence: TGTGCCAGCAGCCCGGGACGGCTCACAGATACGCAGTATTTT. Its protein product is CASSPGRLTDTQYF.

The J gene is TRBJ1-4, the V gene TRBV23-1, with D unresolved. TRBV23-1 is designated an ORF whose function remains uncertain. V was cut by 3 bases and J by 3 bases, with 11 bases left in between. CDR3 length: 15 amino acids. CDR3 DNA sequence: TGCGCCAGCAGTCAGCTAGGTTTGGCTAATGAAAAACTGTTTTTT. Its protein is CASSQLGLANEKLFF.

This clone was seen a single time. The V and J genes are TRBV11-3 and TRBJ2-7, with 8 bases identical to TRBD2. J gave up 4 bases and V 3 bases, and 17 bases lay outside the gene matches. The germline gives CDR1 SGHNT, CDR2 YENEEA. CDR3 length equals 18 residues. CDR3 coding DNA: TGTGCCAGCAGCTTCCTCTCTCTGAGCGGGAGTGCAATTTACGAGCAGTACTTC. Translation: CASSFLSLSGSAIYEQYF. The full variable domain, its missing parts supplied by reference TRBV11-3 and TRBJ2-7, is EAGVVQSPRYKIIEKKQPVAFWCNPISGHNTLYWYLQNLGQGPELLIRYENEEAVDDSQLPKDRFSAERLKGVDSTLKIQPAELGDSAVYLCASSFLSLSGSAIYEQYFGPGTRLTVT.